This T cell receptor (beta chain) was sequenced in a study of T cell changes during pregnancy in multiple sclerosis. Profiling relied on immunoSEQ multiplex PCR, and the TCRdb table lists in-frame clones only, not all of them. The table has 70,000 to 80,000 clones, 92% seen once. The sample was peripheral blood, taken after pregnancy. This TCR derives from a female donor in good health, enrolled as a control in a pregnancy study.

Here the CDR3 DNA reads TGTGCCAGCAGAGCAGGGGCCCGAAATTCACCCCTCCACTTT. Amino acids: CASRAGARNSPLHF. The chain joins TRBV28 to TRBJ1-6; TRBD1 might be the D (6 bases). Germline V CDR1 and CDR2: MDHEN, SYDVKM. Trimming shortened V by 6 bases and J by 7 bases, and 13 bases separated the two germline ends. The CDR3 covers 14 residues.